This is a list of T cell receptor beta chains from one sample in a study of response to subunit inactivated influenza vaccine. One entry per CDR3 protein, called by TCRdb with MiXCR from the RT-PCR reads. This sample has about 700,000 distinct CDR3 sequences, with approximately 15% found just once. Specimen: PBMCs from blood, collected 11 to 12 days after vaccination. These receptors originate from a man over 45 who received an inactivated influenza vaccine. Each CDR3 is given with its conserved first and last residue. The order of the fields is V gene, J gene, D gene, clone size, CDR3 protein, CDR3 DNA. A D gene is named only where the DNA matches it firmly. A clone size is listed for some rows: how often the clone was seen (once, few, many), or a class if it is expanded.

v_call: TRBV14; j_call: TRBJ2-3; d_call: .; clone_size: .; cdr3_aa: CASSQVRAGPGRDTQYF; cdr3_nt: TGTGCCAGCAGCCAAGTAAGGGCGGGGCCAGGAAGGGATACGCAGTATTTT
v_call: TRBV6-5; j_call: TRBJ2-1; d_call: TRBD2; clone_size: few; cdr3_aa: CASSWTSGPQRQFF; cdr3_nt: TGTGCCAGCAGTTGGACTAGCGGACCTCAGAGGCAGTTCTTC
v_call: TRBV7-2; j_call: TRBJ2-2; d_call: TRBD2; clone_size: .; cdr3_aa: CSSSQLAGSGYTGELFF; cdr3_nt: TGTTCCAGCAGCCAACTAGCGGGGAGTGGGTACACCGGGGAGCTGTTTTTT
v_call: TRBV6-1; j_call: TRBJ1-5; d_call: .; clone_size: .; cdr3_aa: CASSTAGLGQPQHF; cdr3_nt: TGTGCCAGCAGTACCGCAGGGTTAGGCCAGCCCCAGCATTTT
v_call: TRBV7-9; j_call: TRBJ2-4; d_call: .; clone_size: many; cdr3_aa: CASSLAVQNIQYF; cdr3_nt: TGTGCCAGCAGCTTAGCCGTCCAAAACATTCAGTACTTC
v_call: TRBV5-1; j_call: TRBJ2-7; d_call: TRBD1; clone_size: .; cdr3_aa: CASSLGPGGYEQYF; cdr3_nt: TGCGCCAGCAGCTTGGGCCCAGGGGGCTACGAGCAGTACTTC
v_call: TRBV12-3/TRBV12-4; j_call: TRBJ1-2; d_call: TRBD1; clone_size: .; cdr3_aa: CASSFQLRGQGYTF; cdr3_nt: TGTGCCAGCAGTTTTCAATTAAGGGGGCAGGGCTACACCTTC
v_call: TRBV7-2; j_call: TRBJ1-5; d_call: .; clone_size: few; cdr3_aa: CASSLEVQQPQHF; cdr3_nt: TGTGCCAGCAGCTTGGAGGTTCAGCAACCCCAGCATTTT
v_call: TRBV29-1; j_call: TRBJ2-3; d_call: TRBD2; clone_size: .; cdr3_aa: CSVTSGSPDTQYF; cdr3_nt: TGCAGCGTGACTAGCGGGAGCCCAGATACGCAGTATTTT
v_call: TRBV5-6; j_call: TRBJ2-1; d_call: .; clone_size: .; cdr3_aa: CASSWGKGANEQFF; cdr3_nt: TGTGCCAGCAGCTGGGGGAAAGGGGCCAATGAGCAGTTCTTC
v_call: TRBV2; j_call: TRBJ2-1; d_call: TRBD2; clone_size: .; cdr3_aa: CASTFPGGPWGNEQFF; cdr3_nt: TGTGCCAGCACCTTTCCGGGAGGGCCCTGGGGCAATGAGCAGTTCTTC
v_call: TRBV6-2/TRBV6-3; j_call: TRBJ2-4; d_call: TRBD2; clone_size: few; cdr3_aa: CASSFDRLAGGDIQYF; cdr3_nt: TGTGCCAGCAGTTTCGACAGACTAGCGGGGGGTGACATTCAGTACTTC
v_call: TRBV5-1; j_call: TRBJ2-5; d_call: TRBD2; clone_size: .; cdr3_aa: CASSLEVGASGMETQYF; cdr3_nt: TGCGCCAGCAGCTTGGAGGTCGGGGCTAGCGGGATGGAGACCCAGTACTTC
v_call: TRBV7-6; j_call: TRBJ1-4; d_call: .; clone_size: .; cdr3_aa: CASSLDQGDEKLFF; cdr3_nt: TGTGCCAGCAGCTTAGACCAGGGAGATGAAAAACTGTTTTTT
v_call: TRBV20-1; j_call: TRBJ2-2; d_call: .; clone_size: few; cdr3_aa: CSARRQGPNTGELFF; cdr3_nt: TGCAGTGCTAGGCGTCAGGGACCGAACACCGGGGAGCTGTTTTTT
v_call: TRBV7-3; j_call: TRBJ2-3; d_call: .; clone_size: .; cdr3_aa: CASSLNLADTQYF; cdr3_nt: TGTGCCAGCAGCCTAAACCTAGCAGATACGCAGTATTTT
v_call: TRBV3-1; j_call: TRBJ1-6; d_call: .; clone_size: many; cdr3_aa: CASSQTGYNSPLHF; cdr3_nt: TGTGCCAGCAGCCAAACAGGATATAATTCACCCCTCCACTTT
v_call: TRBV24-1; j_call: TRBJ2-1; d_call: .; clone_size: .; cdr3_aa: CATSDLRGPSYNEQFF; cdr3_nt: TGTGCCACCAGTGATTTGCGGGGTCCGTCCTACAATGAGCAGTTCTTC
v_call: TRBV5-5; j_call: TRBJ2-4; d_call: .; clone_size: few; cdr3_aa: CASSSEARNIQYF; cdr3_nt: TGTGCCAGCAGCTCCGAGGCCCGAAACATTCAGTACTTC